These T cell receptor beta chains were read from a single sample in a study of blood T cell repertoires in COVID-19. Data came from immunoSEQ multiplex PCR; TCRdb stores just in-frame clones and leaves some out. The sample shows hundreds of thousands of clones, 85% to 90% of them seen only once. Material for sequencing was PBMCs or T cells enriched from blood (not recorded which). The receptor set was obtained from a man aged 18-30 years who had recovered from COVID-19. CDR3s include the opening cysteine and the closing phenylalanine or tryptophan. D genes are given only for firm matches. Some rows have no size entry. The others give once, few or many, or a class for an expanded clone.

clone_size	v_call	d_call	j_call	cdr3_aa	cdr3_nt
.	TRBV9	TRBD1	TRBJ1-5	CASSVAGGQPQHF	TGTGCCAGCAGCGTTGCAGGGGGCCAGCCCCAGCATTTT
.	TRBV7-2	TRBD1	TRBJ1-1	CASSLALGQVRANTEAFF	TGTGCCAGCAGCTTAGCGCTGGGACAGGTCCGGGCTAACACTGAAGCTTTCTTT
.	TRBV5-1	.	TRBJ1-1	CASRWTSQPNTEAFF	TGCGCCAGCCGGTGGACTTCACAACCCAACACTGAAGCTTTCTTT
.	TRBV5-4	.	TRBJ1-3	CASSLAVDSGNTIYF	TGTGCCAGCAGCTTGGCGGTAGACTCTGGAAACACCATATATTTT
.	TRBV12-3/TRBV12-4	.	TRBJ2-2	CASGDSSSGELFF	TGTGCCAGCGGAGATAGTAGTTCCGGGGAGCTGTTTTTT
.	TRBV4-3	.	TRBJ2-3	CASSLQGNTDTQYF	TGCGCCAGCAGCCTGCAGGGGAACACAGATACGCAGTATTTT
once	TRBV7-6	.	TRBJ2-1	CASSSQWGESSYNEQFF	TGTGCCAGCAGCTCTCAGTGGGGGGAGAGCTCCTACAATGAGCAGTTCTTC
once	TRBV6-5	.	TRBJ2-7	CASSYSGGPSSYEQYF	TGTGCCAGCAGTTACTCAGGCGGGCCAAGCTCCTACGAGCAGTACTTC
.	TRBV19	TRBD1	TRBJ1-2	CASIVGQGPPNYGYTF	TGTGCCAGTATCGTCGGACAGGGACCACCCAACTATGGCTACACCTTC
.	TRBV18	.	TRBJ2-5	CASSPGLGQLYQETQYF	TGTGCCAGCTCACCGGGTTTGGGACAACTGTACCAAGAGACCCAGTACTTC
.	TRBV6-2/TRBV6-3	.	TRBJ2-1	CASSYRRTAFEQFF	TGTGCCAGCAGTTACCGTCGGACTGCCTTTGAGCAGTTCTTC
.	TRBV9	.	TRBJ2-1	CASSAAPGEGPFF	TGTGCCAGCAGCGCAGCACCGGGAGAAGGTCCGTTCTTC
.	TRBV28	TRBD1	TRBJ1-3	CASSTGQLNTIYF	TGTGCCAGCAGTACGGGACAGCTAAACACCATATATTTT
.	TRBV24-1	.	TRBJ2-3	CATAGSTDTQYF	TGTGCCACCGCAGGCAGCACAGATACGCAGTATTTT
.	TRBV14	.	TRBJ2-2	CASSLDKNTGELFF	TGTGCCAGCAGCCTCGACAAAAACACCGGGGAGCTGTTTTTT
once	TRBV29-1	.	TRBJ2-1	CSVDFGYEQFF	TGCAGCGTTGACTTCGGGTATGAGCAGTTCTTC
.	TRBV3-1/TRBV3-2	TRBD2	TRBJ2-1	CASSQTSGRSYNEQFF	TGTGCCAGCAGCCAAACTAGCGGGCGCTCCTACAATGAGCAGTTCTTC
.	TRBV18	.	TRBJ1-1	CASSPAGRGTEAFF	TGTGCCAGCTCACCCGCAGGGCGGGGGACTGAAGCTTTCTTT
.	TRBV10-2	.	TRBJ1-1	CASGGRANTEAFF	TGCGCCAGCGGAGGGCGGGCCAACACTGAAGCTTTCTTT
.	TRBV9	.	TRBJ2-7	CASSVRPGDSYEQYF	TGTGCCAGCAGCGTTCGACCCGGGGATTCATACGAGCAGTACTTC
.	TRBV4-1	TRBD2	TRBJ2-4	CASSQGWISGRFGGAKNIQYF	TGCGCCAGCAGCCAAGGGTGGATTAGCGGGAGATTCGGGGGTGCCAAAAACATTCAGTACTTC
once	TRBV30	.	TRBJ1-3	CAWSTGAFAGNTIYF	TGTGCCTGGAGTACTGGGGCATTCGCTGGAAACACCATATATTTT
.	TRBV5-1	.	TRBJ2-3	CASIGDTSTDTQYF	TGCGCCAGCATAGGGGACACTAGCACAGATACGCAGTATTTT
.	TRBV24-1	.	TRBJ2-1	CATRDIDNEQFF	TGTGCCACCAGGGACATCGACAATGAGCAGTTCTTC
few	TRBV7-9	.	TRBJ2-2	CASSLVGARAGELFF	TGTGCCAGCAGCTTAGTAGGGGCCCGCGCCGGGGAGCTGTTTTTT
.	TRBV24-1	TRBD2	TRBJ2-1	CATSDWGTSIDEQFF	TGTGCCACCAGTGATTGGGGGACTAGCATAGATGAGCAGTTCTTC
.	TRBV19	.	TRBJ1-2	CASSMAGPNYGYTF	TGTGCCAGTAGTATGGCTGGGCCTAACTATGGCTACACCTTC
.	TRBV11-3	.	TRBJ1-2	CASSSQGNYGYTF	TGTGCCAGCAGCTCCCAGGGGAACTATGGCTACACCTTC
.	TRBV5-5	.	TRBJ2-7	CASSREGVGTYEQYF	TGTGCCAGCAGCAGAGAAGGTGTCGGGACCTACGAGCAGTACTTC
once	TRBV5-4	.	TRBJ1-2	CASSLERGQGYGYTF	TGTGCCAGCAGCTTGGAACGCGGTCAGGGCTATGGCTACACCTTC
.	TRBV3-1/TRBV3-2	.	TRBJ2-5	CASSQALGAVGYQETQYF	TGTGCCAGCAGCCAAGCCTTGGGGGCAGTGGGATACCAAGAGACCCAGTACTTC
.	TRBV14	.	TRBJ2-7	CASSQAFWGVGDEQYF	TGTGCCAGCAGCCAAGCGTTCTGGGGGGTAGGCGACGAGCAGTACTTC
.	TRBV28	TRBD1	TRBJ1-6	CASSVGQGRISPLHF	TGTGCCAGCAGTGTGGGACAGGGAAGGATTTCACCCCTCCACTTT
.	TRBV27	TRBD1	TRBJ2-1	CASRRQGGLPAYNEQFF	TGTGCCAGCAGAAGACAGGGGGGGCTGCCGGCCTACAATGAGCAGTTCTTC
.	TRBV28	TRBD1	TRBJ1-2	CASIKQGGNYGYTF	TGTGCCAGCATCAAACAGGGGGGGAACTATGGCTACACCTTC
.	TRBV2	.	TRBJ1-6	CASRDSLNGHSPLHF	TGTGCCAGCAGGGACAGTCTAAACGGGCATTCACCCCTCCACTTT
.	TRBV28	.	TRBJ1-3	CAAESSGNTIYF	TGTGCCGCTGAGAGCTCTGGAAACACCATATATTTT
.	TRBV3-1/TRBV3-2	.	TRBJ1-1	CASSQVGQSNTEAFF	TGTGCCAGCAGCCAAGTAGGACAGAGCAACACTGAAGCTTTCTTT
.	TRBV6-2/TRBV6-3	.	TRBJ2-5	CASSYVDSQTVETQYF	TGTGCCAGCAGTTACGTTGATTCCCAGACTGTCGAGACCCAGTACTTC
.	TRBV27	.	TRBJ1-1	CASSSGTEAFF	TGTGCCAGCAGCTCCGGCACTGAAGCTTTCTTT
.	TRBV6-4	.	TRBJ2-7	CASSTGTQIYEQYF	TGTGCCAGCAGTACCGGGACTCAAATCTACGAGCAGTACTTC
.	TRBV14	.	TRBJ2-1	CASSQVFGGLLPRNEQFF	TGTGCCAGCAGCCAAGTATTCGGCGGGCTACTCCCGAGGAATGAGCAGTTCTTC
once	TRBV10-2	.	TRBJ2-7	CASTAPDTGNYEQYF	TGCGCCAGCACCGCGCCCGATACAGGGAACTACGAGCAGTACTTC
.	TRBV24-1	.	TRBJ2-2	CATSAGVNTGELFF	TGTGCCACCAGTGCAGGGGTTAACACCGGGGAGCTGTTTTTT
.	TRBV6-5	.	TRBJ1-1	CASSYLYAGTEAFF	TGTGCCAGCAGTTACCTTTATGCGGGTACTGAAGCTTTCTTT
.	TRBV7-3	.	TRBJ1-5	CASSFPPYGRPQHF	TGTGCCAGCAGCTTCCCTCCTTATGGGAGACCCCAGCATTTT
.	TRBV25-1	.	TRBJ2-3	CASSPRVLRADTQYF	TGTGCCAGCAGTCCAAGGGTCCTGAGGGCAGATACGCAGTATTTT
.	TRBV10-3	.	TRBJ2-4	CAISEGPLGGNIQYF	TGTGCCATCAGTGAGGGACCCCTAGGAGGGAACATTCAGTACTTC
.	TRBV4-2	.	TRBJ2-7	CASSQSWAQGVEQYF	TGTGCCAGCAGCCAATCCTGGGCCCAAGGGGTCGAGCAGTACTTC
once	TRBV6-5	.	TRBJ1-1	CASRRGIYTEAFF	TGTGCCAGCCGGCGGGGGATATACACTGAAGCTTTCTTT